A selection of T cell receptor beta chains follows, all from one sample in a study of Ad26.COV2.S vaccination and SARS-CoV-2 variants. Profiled with immunoSEQ multiplex PCR; TCRdb holds only in-frame clones, not every one. The sample consists of about 450,000 clones, roughly nine tenths of them appearing once. The sample here was peripheral blood, taken in a trial of Ad26.COV2.S vaccine versus placebo. Receptor source: a person aged 18-65 years who received the Ad26.COV2.S COVID-19 vaccine or a placebo. Each CDR3 is given with its conserved first and last residue. D genes are given only for firm matches. The size of a clone is reported for some rows only, either as once, few or many, or as a class for expanded clones.

d_call j_call v_call clone_size cdr3_nt cdr3_aa
- TRBJ2-3 TRBV7-9 - TGTGCCAGCAGCTTAGCTAGGCAGTCCACAGATACGCAGTATTTT CASSLARQSTDTQYF
- TRBJ2-1 TRBV7-7 - TGTGCCAGCAGCCGGGGGGCCGGTAGTTCCTACAATGAGCAGTTCTTC CASSRGAGSSYNEQFF
- TRBJ1-6 TRBV2 few TGTGCCAGCAGTGAAGCGCTTTTCCTCCACTTT CASSEALFLHF
TRBD2 TRBJ2-3 TRBV10-3 once TGTGCCATCAGTGGAACTAGCGGGGGGGATACGCAGTGTTTT CAISGTSGGDTQCF
- TRBJ1-5 TRBV18 - TGTGCCAGCTCAGAGGGAAACAATCAGCCCCAGCATTTT CASSEGNNQPQHF
TRBD1 TRBJ1-1 TRBV9 - TGTGCCAGCAGCGGATTCCCGGGACAGATTAAGAACACTGAAGCTTTCTTT CASSGFPGQIKNTEAFF
TRBD2 TRBJ2-1 TRBV7-3 - TGTGCCAGCAGCTTGAGCGGGGGTACCTACAATGAGCAGTTCTTC CASSLSGGTYNEQFF
TRBD1 TRBJ1-4 TRBV2 - TGTGCCAGCACACACCTCACCCAGGGGGCATTTGAAAAACTGTTTTTT CASTHLTQGAFEKLFF
- TRBJ2-1 TRBV5-1 once TGCGCCAGCAGCTTGGGTTTGAGCTCCTACAATGAGCAGTTCTTC CASSLGLSSYNEQFF
- TRBJ1-4 TRBV2 - TGTGCCAGCGGCGGTTACAGTGGTGAAAAACTGTTTTTT CASGGYSGEKLFF
- TRBJ2-2 TRBV27 - TGTGCCAGCAGTGGCACCGGGGAGCTGTTTTTT CASSGTGELFF
TRBD1 TRBJ1-3 TRBV4-3 - TGCGCCAGCAGCACCGGGACAGGGGACAACACCATATATTTT CASSTGTGDNTIYF
TRBD2 TRBJ2-1 TRBV5-1 - TGCGCCAGCAGGCGAAGCGGGAGGGATTACAATGAGCAGTTCTTC CASRRSGRDYNEQFF
- TRBJ1-1 TRBV19 few TGTGCCAGTAGTTCACTGACGAGGGAGGGCACTGAAGCTTTCTTT CASSSLTREGTEAFF